This T cell receptor beta chain stems from a study of T-cell reconstitution after alpha-beta-depleted transplantation in children. This clonotype was detected a few times. Its antigen is still unknown. As it was prepared, the TCRbeta library received unique molecular identifiers. Each CDR3 protein is one row after TCRdb ran MiXCR on the PCR reads. The table has about a million distinct CDR3 sequences, roughly 29% seen once. Regarding the study as a whole: At day 60, the high TCRbeta diversity found in some patients originated from recipient T cells and thymic progenitors that had survived. From newly produced T cells came most of the T-cell counts and diversity one year after transplant. The study reportedly traced alpha-beta T cells about two months after transplant to several hundred expanded graft clones.

V was pared by 2 bases and J by 1 base, with 10 bases between. CDR3 length: 15 amino acids. The sample was PBMCs, mostly from graft donor cells, taken 360 days after TCRalphabeta/CD19-depleted stem cell transplant. The rearrangement joins TRBV12-3 or TRBV12-4 to TRBJ2-3; D is unclear. The clonotype originates from a boy in the first two years of life who had a stem cell transplant for SCID, so the T cells may come from the graft donor. CDR3 nucleotide sequence: TGTGCCAGCAGTTTACCAGCGAGTCGCACAGATACGCAGTATTTT. It specifies CASSLPASRTDTQYF.